This T cell receptor (beta chain) was identified during a study of CD8+ T cells in alopecia areata. This CDR3 has 18 amino acids. Looked up from germline, CDR1 is MDHEN and CDR2 is SYDVKM. V was pared by 6 bases and J by 0 bases, with 23 bases between. General study findings and limits: Greater clonality was observed in lesional scalp samples, especially alopecia totalis/universalis, versus normal scalp. Resident alphabeta T-cell populations of normal skin are likewise subject to sequencing in scalp samples.

To note about this clone: The antigen is unknown.

Sequencing relied on a cDNA template that was reverse transcribed from extracted RNA. Some clones are missing from TCRdb's copy, which holds only in-frame ones; the method was immunoSEQ multiplex PCR. The sample records about 110,000 clones, under 65% being singletons. Samples from alopecia areata patients were lesional scalp punch biopsies and peripheral blood. Sorted out of PBMCs were CD4+ T cells and CD8+ T cells. This chain uses TRBV28 with TRBJ2-5; D may correspond to TRBD1 or TRBD2 (5 bases each). The source material was NKG2D-low CD8+ T cells sorted from blood. This receptor was taken from a human donor with alopecia areata. In DNA form, the CDR3 reads TGTGCCAGCAGAAAAAATCCCCGGGACGTTCAATACCAAGAGACCCAGTACTTC. Encoded protein: CASRKNPRDVQYQETQYF.